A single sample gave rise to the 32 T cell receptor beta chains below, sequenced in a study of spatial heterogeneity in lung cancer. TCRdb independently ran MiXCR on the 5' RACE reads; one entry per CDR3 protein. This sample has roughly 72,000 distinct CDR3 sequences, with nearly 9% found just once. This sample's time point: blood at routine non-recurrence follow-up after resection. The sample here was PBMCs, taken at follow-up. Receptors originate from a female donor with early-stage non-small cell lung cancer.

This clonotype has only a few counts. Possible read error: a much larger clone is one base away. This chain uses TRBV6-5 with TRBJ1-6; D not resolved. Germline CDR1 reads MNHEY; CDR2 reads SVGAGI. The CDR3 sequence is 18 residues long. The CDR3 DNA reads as TGTGCCAGCAGTTACTCGAAACTGGGTCGCTCCTATAATTCACCCCTCCCCTTT. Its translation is CASSYSKLGRSYNSPLPF.

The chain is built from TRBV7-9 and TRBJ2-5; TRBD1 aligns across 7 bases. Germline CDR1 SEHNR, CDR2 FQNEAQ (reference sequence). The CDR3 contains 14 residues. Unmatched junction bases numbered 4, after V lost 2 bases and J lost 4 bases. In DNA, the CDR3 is TGTGCCAGCAGCTTAACACAGGGGATAGAGACCCAGTACTTC. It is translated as CASSLTQGIETQYF.

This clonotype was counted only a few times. The CDR3 sequence: CASSHSRGTSGAFTDTQYF. In DNA, the CDR3 is TGTGCCAGCAGCCACTCCCGCGGGACTAGCGGGGCGTTCACAGATACGCAGTATTTT. This chain links TRBV4-2 with TRBJ2-3; TRBD2 agrees at 13 bases. Unmatched junction bases numbered 11, after V lost 3 bases and J lost 2 bases. This CDR3 has 19 residues. CDR1 LGHNA and CDR2 YNFKEQ come from the germline V gene.

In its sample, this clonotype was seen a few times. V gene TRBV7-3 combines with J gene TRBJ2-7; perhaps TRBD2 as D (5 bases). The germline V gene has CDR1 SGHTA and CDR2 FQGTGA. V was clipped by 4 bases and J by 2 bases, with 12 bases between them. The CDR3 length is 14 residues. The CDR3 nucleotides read TGTGCCAGCAGCTCACCCGGGATTACCTACGAGCAGTACTTC. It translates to CASSSPGITYEQYF.

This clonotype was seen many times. DNA for the CDR3: TGTGCCAGCAGCCAATCGACAGGGGGCTACACCTTC. Amino acids: CASSQSTGGYTF. This sequence joins TRBV3-1 and TRBJ1-2; 7 nucleotides align to TRBD1. This CDR3 is 12 amino acids long. Germline CDR1 is LGHDT and CDR2 is YNNKEL (reference sequence). After removal of 2 bases from V and 8 bases from J, the junction contained 2 bases not matched to a gene. The whole variable domain, remainder taken from reference TRBV3-1 and TRBJ1-2, is DTAVSQTPKYLVTQMGNDKSIKCEQNLGHDTMYWYKQDSKKFLKIMFSYNNKELIINETVPNRFSPKSPDKAHLNLHINSLELGDSAVYFCASSQSTGGYTFGSGTRLTVV.

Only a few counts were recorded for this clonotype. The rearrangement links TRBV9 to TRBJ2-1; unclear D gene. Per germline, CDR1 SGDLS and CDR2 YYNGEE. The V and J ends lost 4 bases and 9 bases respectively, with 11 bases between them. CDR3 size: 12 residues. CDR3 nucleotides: TGTGCCAGCAGCCCTCCCTTAGGTGAGCAGTTCTTC. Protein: CASSPPLGEQFF.

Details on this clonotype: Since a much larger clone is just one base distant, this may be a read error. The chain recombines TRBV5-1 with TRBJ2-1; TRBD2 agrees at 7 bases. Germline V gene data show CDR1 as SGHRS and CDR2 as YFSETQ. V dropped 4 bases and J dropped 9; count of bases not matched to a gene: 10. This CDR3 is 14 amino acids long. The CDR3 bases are TGCGCCAGCAGCATCCAGACTAGCCTTGGTGAGCAGTTCTTC. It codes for CASSIQTSLGEQFF.

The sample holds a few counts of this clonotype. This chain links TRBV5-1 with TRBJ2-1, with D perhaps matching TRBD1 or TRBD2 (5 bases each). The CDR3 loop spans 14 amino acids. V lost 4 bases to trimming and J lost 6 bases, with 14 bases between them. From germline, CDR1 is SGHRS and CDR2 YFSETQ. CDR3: CASSPLRGANEQFF. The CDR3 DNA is TGCGCCAGCAGCCCCTTGAGAGGGGCCAATGAGCAGTTCTTC.

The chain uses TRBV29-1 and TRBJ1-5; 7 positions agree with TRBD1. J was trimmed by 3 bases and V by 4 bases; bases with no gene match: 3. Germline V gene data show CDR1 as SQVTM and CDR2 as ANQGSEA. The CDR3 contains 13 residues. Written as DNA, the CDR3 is TGCAGCGTTGGGGGACAGAACAATCAGCCCCAGCATTTT. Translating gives CSVGGQNNQPQHF. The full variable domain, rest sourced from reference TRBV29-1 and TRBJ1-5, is SAVISQKPSRDICQRGTSLTIQCQVDSQVTMMFWYRQQPGQSLTLIATANQGSEATYESGFVIDKFPISRPNLTFSTLTVSNMSPEDSSIYLCSVGGQNNQPQHFGDGTRLSIL.

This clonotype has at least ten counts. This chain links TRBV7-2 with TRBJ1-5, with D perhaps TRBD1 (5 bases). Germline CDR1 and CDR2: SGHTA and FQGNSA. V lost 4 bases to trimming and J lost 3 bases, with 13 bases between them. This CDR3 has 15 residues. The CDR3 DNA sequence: TGTGCCAGCAGCTCAACAACAGGTCCCAATCAGCCCCAGCATTTT. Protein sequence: CASSSTTGPNQPQHF.

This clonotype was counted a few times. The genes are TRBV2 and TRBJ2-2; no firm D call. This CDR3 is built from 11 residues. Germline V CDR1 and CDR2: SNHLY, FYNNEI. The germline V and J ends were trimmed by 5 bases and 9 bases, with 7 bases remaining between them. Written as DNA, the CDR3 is TGTGCCAGCAGTCATATCAGGGAGCTGTTTTTT. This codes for CASSHIRELFF.

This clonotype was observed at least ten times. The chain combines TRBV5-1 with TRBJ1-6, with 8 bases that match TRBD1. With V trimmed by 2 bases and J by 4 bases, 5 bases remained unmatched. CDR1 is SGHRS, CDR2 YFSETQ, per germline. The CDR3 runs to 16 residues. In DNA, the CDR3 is TGCGCCAGCAGCTTCACACAGGGGGGTTATAATTCACCCCTCCACTTT. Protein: CASSFTQGGYNSPLHF. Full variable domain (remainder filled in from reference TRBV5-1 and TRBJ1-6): KAGVTQTPRYLIKTRGQQVTLSCSPISGHRSVSWYQQTPGQGLQFLFEYFSETQRNKGNFPGRFSGRQFSNSRSEMNVSTLELGDSALYLCASSFTQGGYNSPLHFGNGTRLTVT.

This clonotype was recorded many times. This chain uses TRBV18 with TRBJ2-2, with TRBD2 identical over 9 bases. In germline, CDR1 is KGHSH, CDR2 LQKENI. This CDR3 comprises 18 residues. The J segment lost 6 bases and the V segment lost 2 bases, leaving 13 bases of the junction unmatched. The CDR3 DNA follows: TGTGCCAGCTCACCAAGGGCGCCGGTAGCGGGAGTTTCCGGGGAGCTGTTTTTT. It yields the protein CASSPRAPVAGVSGELFF.

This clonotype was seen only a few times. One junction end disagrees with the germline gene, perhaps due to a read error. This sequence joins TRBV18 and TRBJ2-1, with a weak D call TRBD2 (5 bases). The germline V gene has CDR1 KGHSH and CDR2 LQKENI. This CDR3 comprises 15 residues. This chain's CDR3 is CASSPNLEGYSDGNF. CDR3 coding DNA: TGTGCCAGCTCACCTAACCTAGAGGGCTACTCAGACGGGAACTTC.

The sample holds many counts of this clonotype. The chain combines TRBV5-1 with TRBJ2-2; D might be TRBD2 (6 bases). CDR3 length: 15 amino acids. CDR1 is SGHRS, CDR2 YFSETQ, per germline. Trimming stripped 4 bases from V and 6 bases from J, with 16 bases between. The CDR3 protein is CASSPGLPGAGELFF. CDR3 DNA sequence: TGCGCCAGCAGCCCGGGACTCCCGGGGGCCGGGGAGCTGTTTTTT.

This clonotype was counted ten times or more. CDR3 nucleotide sequence: TGTGCCAGTAGCACCGGACAGGACTATGGCTACACCTTC. Translated: CASSTGQDYGYTF. The J gene is TRBJ1-2, the V gene TRBV19; 7 bases agree with TRBD1. The J segment lost 3 bases and the V segment lost 6 bases, leaving 4 bases of the junction unmatched. CDR3 length: 13 amino acids. CDR1 and CDR2 (germline): LNHDA, SQIVND (reference sequence).

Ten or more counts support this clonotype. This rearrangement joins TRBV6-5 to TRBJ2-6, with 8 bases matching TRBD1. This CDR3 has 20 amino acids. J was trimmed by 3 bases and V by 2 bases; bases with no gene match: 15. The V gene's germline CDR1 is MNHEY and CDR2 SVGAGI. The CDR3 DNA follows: TGTGCCAGCAGTTACCTCATCAGGGGGCCATCCCATATTGGGGCCAACGTCCTGACTTTC. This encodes CASSYLIRGPSHIGANVLTF.

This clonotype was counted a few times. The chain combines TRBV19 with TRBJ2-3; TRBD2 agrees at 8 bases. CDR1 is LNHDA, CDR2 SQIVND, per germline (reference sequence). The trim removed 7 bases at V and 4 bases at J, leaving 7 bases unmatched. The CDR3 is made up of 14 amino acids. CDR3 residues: CASKVQAGADTQYF. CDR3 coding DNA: TGTGCCAGTAAGGTGCAAGCGGGGGCAGATACGCAGTATTTT.

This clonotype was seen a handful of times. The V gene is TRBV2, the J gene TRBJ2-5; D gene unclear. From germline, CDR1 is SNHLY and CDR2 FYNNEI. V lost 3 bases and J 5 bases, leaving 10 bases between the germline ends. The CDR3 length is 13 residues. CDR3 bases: TGTGCCAGCAGTGAGAACAGTCAGGAGACCCAGTACTTC. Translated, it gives CASSENSQETQYF.

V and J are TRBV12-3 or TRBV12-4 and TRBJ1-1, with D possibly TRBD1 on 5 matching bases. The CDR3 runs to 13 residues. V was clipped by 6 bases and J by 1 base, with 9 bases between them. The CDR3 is CASSWGRNTEAFF. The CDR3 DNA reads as TGTGCCAGCAGCTGGGGCAGGAACACTGAAGCTTTCTTT.

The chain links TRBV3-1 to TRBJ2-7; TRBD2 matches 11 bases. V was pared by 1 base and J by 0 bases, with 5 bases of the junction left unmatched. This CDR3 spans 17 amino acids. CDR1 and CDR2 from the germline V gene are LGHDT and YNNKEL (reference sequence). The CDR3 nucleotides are TGTGCCAGCAGCCAAGGGGGACTAGCGGATTACTCCTACGAGCAGTACTTC. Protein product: CASSQGGLADYSYEQYF.

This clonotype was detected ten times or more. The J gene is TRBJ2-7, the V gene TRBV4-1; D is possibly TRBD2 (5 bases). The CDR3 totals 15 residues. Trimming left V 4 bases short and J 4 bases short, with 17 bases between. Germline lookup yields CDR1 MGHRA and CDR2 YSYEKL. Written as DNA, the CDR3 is TGCGCCAGCAGCCGAGCAGTCCCGGACTCATACGAGCAGTACTTC. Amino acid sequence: CASSRAVPDSYEQYF.

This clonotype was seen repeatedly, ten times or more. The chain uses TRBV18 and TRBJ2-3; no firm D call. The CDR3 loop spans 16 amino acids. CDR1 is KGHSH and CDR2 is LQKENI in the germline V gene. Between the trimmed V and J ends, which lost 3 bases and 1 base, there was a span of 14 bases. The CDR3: CASSPDGNLGTDTQYF. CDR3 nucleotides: TGTGCCAGCTCACCCGACGGAAACCTGGGCACAGATACGCAGTATTTT.

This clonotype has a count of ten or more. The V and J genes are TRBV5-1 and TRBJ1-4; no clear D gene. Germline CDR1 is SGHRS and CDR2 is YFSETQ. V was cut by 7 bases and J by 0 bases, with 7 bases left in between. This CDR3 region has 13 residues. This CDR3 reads CASRSATNEKLFF. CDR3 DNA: TGCGCCAGCCGGAGTGCAACTAATGAAAAACTGTTTTTT.

CDR3 residues: CASSQDWAGNTGELFF. The CDR3 DNA reads TGTGCCAGCAGCCAAGATTGGGCCGGAAACACCGGGGAGCTGTTTTTT. The genes are TRBV4-2 and TRBJ2-2; D not resolved. This CDR3 is 16 amino acids long. Germline V gene sequence: CDR1 LGHNA, CDR2 YNFKEQ. The ends were cut back, 0 bases at V and 2 bases at J, with 10 bases in the middle.

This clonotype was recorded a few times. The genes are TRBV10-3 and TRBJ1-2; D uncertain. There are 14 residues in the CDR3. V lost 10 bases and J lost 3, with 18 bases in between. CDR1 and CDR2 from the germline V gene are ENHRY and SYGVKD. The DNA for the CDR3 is TGTGCCAAGAGCCTGATACGACTGGACTATGGCTACACCTTC. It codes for CAKSLIRLDYGYTF.

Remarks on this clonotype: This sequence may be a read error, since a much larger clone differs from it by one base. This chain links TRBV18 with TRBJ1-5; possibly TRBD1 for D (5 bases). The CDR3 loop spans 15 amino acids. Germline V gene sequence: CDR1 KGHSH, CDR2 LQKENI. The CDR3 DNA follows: TGTGCCAGCTCACCACAAGGGGTGTCCAATCAGTCCCAGCATTTT. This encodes CASSPQGVSNQSQHF.

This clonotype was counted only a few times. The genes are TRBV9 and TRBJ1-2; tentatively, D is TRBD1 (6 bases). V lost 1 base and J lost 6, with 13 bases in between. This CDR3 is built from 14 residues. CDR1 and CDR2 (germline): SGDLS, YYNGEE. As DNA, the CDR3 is TGTGCCAGCAGCGTATCATCAGGGGCTAATGGCTACACCTTC. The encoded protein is CASSVSSGANGYTF.

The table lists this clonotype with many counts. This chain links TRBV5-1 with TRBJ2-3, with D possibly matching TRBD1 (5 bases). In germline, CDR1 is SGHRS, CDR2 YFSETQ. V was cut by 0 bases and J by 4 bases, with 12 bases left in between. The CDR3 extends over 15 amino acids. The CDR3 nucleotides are TGCGCCAGCAGCTTGGAGTCTCCCAGGGCAGATACGCAGTATTTT. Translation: CASSLESPRADTQYF. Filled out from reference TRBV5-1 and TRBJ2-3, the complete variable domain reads KAGVTQTPRYLIKTRGQQVTLSCSPISGHRSVSWYQQTPGQGLQFLFEYFSETQRNKGNFPGRFSGRQFSNSRSEMNVSTLELGDSALYLCASSLESPRADTQYFGPGTRLTVL.

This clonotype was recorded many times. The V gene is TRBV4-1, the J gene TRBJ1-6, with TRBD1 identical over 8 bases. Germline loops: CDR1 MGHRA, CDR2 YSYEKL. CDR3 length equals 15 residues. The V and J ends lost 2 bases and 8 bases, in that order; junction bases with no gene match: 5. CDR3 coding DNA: TGCGCCAGCAGCCAAACCCCGGGACAGGATTCACCCCTCCACTTT. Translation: CASSQTPGQDSPLHF.

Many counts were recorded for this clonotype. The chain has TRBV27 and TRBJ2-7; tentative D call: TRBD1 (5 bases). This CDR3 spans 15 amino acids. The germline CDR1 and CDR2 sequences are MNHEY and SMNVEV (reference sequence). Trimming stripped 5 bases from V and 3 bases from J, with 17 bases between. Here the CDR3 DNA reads TGTGCCAGCAGTCCCCGACAGCGCGATTTCTACGAGCAGTACTTC. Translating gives CASSPRQRDFYEQYF.

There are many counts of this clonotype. The CDR3 loop is CASSQGPNTEAFF. The CDR3 bases are TGTGCCAGCAGCCAGGGACCGAACACTGAAGCTTTCTTT. The chain is built from TRBV6-5 and TRBJ1-1; perhaps TRBD1 as D (5 bases). The CDR3 spans 13 residues. V lost 6 bases, J lost 1 base, and 9 bases lay in between. CDR1 is MNHEY and CDR2 is SVGAGI in the germline V gene.